Included here is one T cell receptor beta chain sequence, with context. The clone's antigen remains unknown. The CDR3 runs 13 residues from the cysteine to the phenylalanine. No DNA accompanies this entry. Via the germline V gene (reference sequence), CDR1 is SGHKS and CDR2 YYEKEE. This record belongs to a study of monozygotic twins with inflammatory bowel disease (dated by TCRdb to between 2019 and 2020). Regarding the complete study: The full study comprised 28 monozygotic twin pairs: nine German pairs (four IBD-concordant, five IBD-discordant) and 19 IBD-discordant Danish pairs. Disease-associated traits were sought mainly through comparisons between IBD patients and their genetically identical healthy co-twins within discordant pairs. Each individual had, on average, about 151 000 unique TCRalpha sequences and 181 000 unique TCRbeta sequences available for analysis.

To prepare the library, 5' RACE was applied. The input for every TCR library was roughly 4,000 ng of total RNA. For each sample, cDNA was synthesized in eight separate reactions using SMARTScribe reverse transcriptase. During cDNA synthesis, template switching was used to introduce unique molecular identifiers that contained a 6-nucleotide sample barcode. Two nested PCRs of roughly 16 and 10 cycles amplified the TCRalpha and TCRbeta cDNA, and bead purification followed each PCR. Before amplification, the cDNA was treated with uracil DNA-glycosylase and purified using the QIAquick PCR purification kit. The second PCR added Illumina TruSeq-compatible adapters along with sample-specific barcodes. TapeStation and Qubit were used to check library quality and concentration, and roughly 5 ng of each library went into the pool. Sequencing of the pooled libraries was done on an Illumina HiSeq2500 single-index Rapid Run using custom sequencing primers and 2 x 100 bp reads. The study's processing was this. MiGEC version 1.2.6 was used for UMI-based consensus assembly to correct PCR and sequencing errors. V(D)J alignment, clonotype assembly and CDR3 extraction were performed with MiXCR version 2.1.1. Gene usage, clonotype sharing and MAIT/NKT TCR abundance were normalised by analysing the top 1000, 10 000 and 20 000 clonotypes per sample. After downsampling to 27 000 UMIs, diversity was calculated as the inverse Simpson index using the vegan R package. Paired Mann-Whitney U tests were applied to discordant twin pairs, and Benjamini-Hochberg correction was used for multiple testing. Based on TCRdb reprocessing of the reads, there is one entry per CDR3 protein sequence, and DNA is missing. Clone size and V and J calls follow TCRdb, not the original study. This specimen's table enumerates under 200,000 distinct CDR3 sequences. The ten largest clonotypes hold approximately 3% of the sample.

A 2.5 ml peripheral blood sample was drawn into PAXgene tubes per donor and stored at -80°C. Total RNA was isolated from whole blood with the PAXgene blood miRNA kit on an automated QIAcube, without T cell sorting. Peripheral blood from monozygotic twin pairs concordant or discordant for inflammatory bowel disease was subjected to deep TCRalpha and TCRbeta repertoire profiling with unique molecular barcoding. Smoking habits were recorded for all twin pairs, with individuals classified as current, former or never smokers. The research as a whole found: Different T cell subtypes could not be distinguished in the analysis. Because patients received different immunosuppressive treatments, the repertoires may have picked up extra background noise and variability between individuals. IBD patients had lower TCRbeta repertoire diversity, measured by the inverse Simpson index, than their healthy co-twins. Compared with healthy twins, IBD patients shared fewer clonotypes with other individuals, and the difference was most pronounced in patients with signs of disease activity. Concordant and discordant twins showed no difference in repertoire similarity, possibly because of limited statistical power. The results gave no support for a single strong signal or clonotype linked to IBD.

The TCR originated in a human donor with ulcerative colitis or Crohn's disease, or a healthy co-twin of an affected twin (not recorded which). Sequenced sample: blood. The receptor chain draws on TRBV5-5 and TRBJ1-2; TCRdb calls TRBD1, which cannot be checked without DNA. The CDR3 protein is CASSVQGLYGYTF.